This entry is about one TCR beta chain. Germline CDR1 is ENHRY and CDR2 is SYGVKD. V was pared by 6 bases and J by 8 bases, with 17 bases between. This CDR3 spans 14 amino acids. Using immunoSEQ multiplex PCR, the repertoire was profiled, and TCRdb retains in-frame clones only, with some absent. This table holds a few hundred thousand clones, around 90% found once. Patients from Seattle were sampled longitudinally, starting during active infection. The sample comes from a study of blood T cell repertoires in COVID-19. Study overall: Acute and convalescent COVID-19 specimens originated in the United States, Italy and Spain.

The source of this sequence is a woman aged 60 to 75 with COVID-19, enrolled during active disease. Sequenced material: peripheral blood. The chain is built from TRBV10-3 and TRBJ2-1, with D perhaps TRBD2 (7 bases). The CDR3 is CAISDTGGGDEQFF. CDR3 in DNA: TGTGCCATCAGCGATACGGGGGGCGGGGATGAGCAGTTCTTC.